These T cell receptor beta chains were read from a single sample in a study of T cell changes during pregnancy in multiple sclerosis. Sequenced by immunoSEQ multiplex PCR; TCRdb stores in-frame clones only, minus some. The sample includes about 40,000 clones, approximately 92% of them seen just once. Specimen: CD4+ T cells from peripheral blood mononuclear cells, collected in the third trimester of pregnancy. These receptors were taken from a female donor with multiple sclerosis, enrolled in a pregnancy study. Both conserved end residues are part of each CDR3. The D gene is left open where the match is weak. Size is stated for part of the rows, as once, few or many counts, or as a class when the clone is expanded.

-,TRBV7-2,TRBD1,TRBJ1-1,TGTGCCAGCAGCTTAGTCAGGGGGAGTGAAGCTTTCTTT,CASSLVRGSEAFF
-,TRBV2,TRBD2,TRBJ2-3,TGTGCCAGCAGGGAGCTAGCGGGAGGAGGCACAGATACGCAGTATTTT,CASRELAGGGTDTQYF
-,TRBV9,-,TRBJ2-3,TGTGCCAGCAGCGTAGGTGCCCAGGCCGCGACAGATACGCAGTATTTT,CASSVGAQAATDTQYF
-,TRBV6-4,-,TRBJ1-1,TGTGCCAGCAGGGCGACAGGAGCCACTGAAGCTTTCTTT,CASRATGATEAFF
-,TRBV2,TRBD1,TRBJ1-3,TGTGCCAGCAGGCCCGACAGGGTGGCTGGAAACACCATATATTTT,CASRPDRVAGNTIYF
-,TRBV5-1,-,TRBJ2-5,TGCGCCAGCAGCCGGGACACCCAAGAGACCCAGTACTTC,CASSRDTQETQYF
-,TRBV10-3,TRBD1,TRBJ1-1,TGTGCCATCAGCAGACAGGGAATCATGAACACTGAAGCTTTCTTT,CAISRQGIMNTEAFF
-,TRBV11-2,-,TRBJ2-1,TGTGCCAGCAGCTTAACAGACAATGAGCAGTTCTTC,CASSLTDNEQFF
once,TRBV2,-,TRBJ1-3,TGTGCCAGCAGCACAGGGAGAAACACCATATATTTT,CASSTGRNTIYF
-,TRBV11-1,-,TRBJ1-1,TGTGCCAGCAGCTTAACTAGGAACACTGAAGCTTTCTTT,CASSLTRNTEAFF
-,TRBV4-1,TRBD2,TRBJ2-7,TGCGCCAGCAGCCAAGATAGTGTCTTCGCGGGAGTGTCCTACGAGCAGTACTTC,CASSQDSVFAGVSYEQYF
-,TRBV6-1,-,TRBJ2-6,TGTGCCAGCACCAGAAACTCTGGGGCCAACGTCCTGACTTTC,CASTRNSGANVLTF
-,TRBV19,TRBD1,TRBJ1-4,TGTGCCAGTAGGGAACCGGGACAGGGTAGAGAAAAACTGTTTTTT,CASREPGQGREKLFF
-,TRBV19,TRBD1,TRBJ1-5,TGTGCCAGTAGTGGGACAGGGATCAGCAATCAGCCCCAGCATTTT,CASSGTGISNQPQHF
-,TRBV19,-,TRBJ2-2,TGTGCCAGTAGCTCGGCAGGTAACACCGGGGAGCTGTTTTTT,CASSSAGNTGELFF
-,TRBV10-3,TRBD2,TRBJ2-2,TGTGCCATCAGTTCCGGGACTAGATACACCGGGGAGCTGTTTTTT,CAISSGTRYTGELFF
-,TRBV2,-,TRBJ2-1,TGTGCCAGCAGTGAATCGGGTAATGAGCAGTTCTTC,CASSESGNEQFF
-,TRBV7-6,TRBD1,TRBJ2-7,TGTGCCAGCAGCCACCGGACAGGGGGCGGGTGGGAGCAGTACTTC,CASSHRTGGGWEQYF
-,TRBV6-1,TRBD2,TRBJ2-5,TGTGCCAGCAGTAGGCAGGGAGGGTACCAAGAGACCCAGTACTTC,CASSRQGGYQETQYF
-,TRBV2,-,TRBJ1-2,TGTGCCAGCAGTGAAGGTGAACGGGGGGCGGATGGCTACACCTTC,CASSEGERGADGYTF
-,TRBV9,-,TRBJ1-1,TGTGCCAGCAGCGTAGAGGTCAGGGCAGGCACTGAAGCTTTCTTT,CASSVEVRAGTEAFF
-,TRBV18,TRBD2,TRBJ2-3,TGTGCCAGCTCACGTACTAGCGGGAGTGGAACAGATACGCAGTATTTT,CASSRTSGSGTDTQYF
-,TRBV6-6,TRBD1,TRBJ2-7,TGTGCCAGCAGTTACGTGGGACAGTCAAACGAGCAGTACTTC,CASSYVGQSNEQYF
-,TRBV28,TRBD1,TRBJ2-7,TGTGCCAGCAGTTTTCACTTACAGGGGGCATCGCTTTACGAGCAGTACTTC,CASSFHLQGASLYEQYF
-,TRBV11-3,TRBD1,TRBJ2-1,TGTGCCAGCAGCCGACAGGGCATTTACAATGAGCAGTTCTTC,CASSRQGIYNEQFF
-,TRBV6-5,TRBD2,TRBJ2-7,TGTGCCAGCAGTTACACTAGCGGGGTCTCCTACGAGCAGTACTTC,CASSYTSGVSYEQYF
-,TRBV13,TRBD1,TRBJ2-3,TGTGCCAGCAGTATCGGGACAGGGAATACAGATACGCAGTATTTT,CASSIGTGNTDTQYF
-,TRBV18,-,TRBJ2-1,TGTGCCAGCTCACCGACAGAGCTGGACGGGAATGAGCAGTTCTTC,CASSPTELDGNEQFF
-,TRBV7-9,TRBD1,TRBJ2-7,TGTGCCAGCAGCTTAGCCCTGGACAGGTCCGAGCAGTACTTC,CASSLALDRSEQYF
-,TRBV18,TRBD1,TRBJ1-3,TGTGCCAGCTCACCGCAGGGGGCTCGTGGAAACACCATATATTTT,CASSPQGARGNTIYF
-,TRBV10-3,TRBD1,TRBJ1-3,TGTGCCATCAGCCTCCCAGGGGGCTCTGGAAACACCATATATTTT,CAISLPGGSGNTIYF
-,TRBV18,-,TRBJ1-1,TGTGCCAGCTCACTTGTACCCCAGGGGATGGACACTGAAGCTTTCTTT,CASSLVPQGMDTEAFF
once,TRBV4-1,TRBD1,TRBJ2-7,TGCGCCAGCAGCCAACCCATACAGGGGGCCCGGTTCTACGAGCAGTACTTC,CASSQPIQGARFYEQYF
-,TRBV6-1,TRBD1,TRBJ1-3,TGTGCCAGCAGTGAGACAGGGCTGTGGGGAAACACCATATATTTT,CASSETGLWGNTIYF
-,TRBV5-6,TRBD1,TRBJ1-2,TGTGCCAGCAGCTTACAGGGGTTGCTATGGGGCTACACCTTC,CASSLQGLLWGYTF
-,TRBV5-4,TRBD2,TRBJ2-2,TGTGCCAGCAGCTCTTCGGGAGGGGACACCGGGGAGCTGTTTTTT,CASSSSGGDTGELFF
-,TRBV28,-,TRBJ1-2,TGTGCCAGCAGTTTATTTACCCCCAGGGCGGATGGCTACACCTTC,CASSLFTPRADGYTF
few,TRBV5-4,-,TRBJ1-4,TGTGCCAGCAGCCCTCAGGGGGAAAAACTGTTTTTT,CASSPQGEKLFF
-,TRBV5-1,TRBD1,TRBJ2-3,TGCGCCAGCAGCTTGAGACAGGGGATGAGCACAGATACGCAGTATTTT,CASSLRQGMSTDTQYF
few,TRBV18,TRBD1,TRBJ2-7,TGTGCCAGCTCACCATGGACAGGGGCTAGCTACGAGCAGTACTTC,CASSPWTGASYEQYF
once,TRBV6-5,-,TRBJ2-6,TGTGCCAGCAGTTACTCGATGGCCTCTGGGGCCAACGTCCTGACTTTC,CASSYSMASGANVLTF
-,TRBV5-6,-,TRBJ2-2,TGTGCCAGCAGCTTGGGTCAGTACACCGGGGAGCTGTTTTTT,CASSLGQYTGELFF
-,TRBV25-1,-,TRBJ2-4,TGTGCCAGCAGTGGCGCGGGACGACCGCCATTAATCAAAAACATTCAGTACTTC,CASSGAGRPPLIKNIQYF
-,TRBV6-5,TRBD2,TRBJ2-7,TGTGCCAGCAGTGCGGCTAGCGGGACTAACGAGCAGTACTTC,CASSAASGTNEQYF
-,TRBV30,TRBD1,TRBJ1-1,TGTGCCTGGAGTGTAGGGACAGCGCTTGAAGCTTTCTTT,CAWSVGTALEAFF
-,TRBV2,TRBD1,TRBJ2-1,TGTGCCAGCAGTGCAGGGACAGGAGAGCAGTTCTTC,CASSAGTGEQFF
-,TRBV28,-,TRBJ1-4,TGTGCCAGCAGCAAACAGGGTATAGCAACTAATGAAAAACTGTTTTTT,CASSKQGIATNEKLFF